This T cell receptor beta chain was observed in a study of blood T cell repertoires in COVID-19. Under the authors' procedure: Amplifying reference gene primers gave estimates of nucleated cell counts. The protocol was immunoSEQ multiplex PCR, while the TCRdb copy is restricted to in-frame clones and leaves out a portion. That table furnishes V, J and clone size, whereas the DNA furnished D and trimming. The repertoire includes roughly 130,000 clones, about 84% of them detected once, and more than 10% sits in the top ten. Sequenced: peripheral blood. The sequence was obtained from a woman aged 60 to 75 with acute or convalescent COVID-19.

The CDR3 protein is CASSRPGTGHTEAFF. CDR3 DNA: TGCGCCAGCAGCCGTCCCGGGACAGGGCACACTGAAGCTTTCTTT. This chain links TRBV4-1 with TRBJ1-1; TRBD1 aligns across 9 bases. V trimming: 4 bases; J trimming: 3 bases; junction bases outside the gene matches: 6. CDR1 MGHRA and CDR2 YSYEKL come from the germline V gene. There are 15 residues in the CDR3.